A single sample gave rise to the 14 T cell receptor beta chains below, sequenced in a study of cytomegalovirus exposure and HLA in healthy donors. The study ran its PCR with 60 Vbeta and 13 Jbeta primers. Profiled with immunoSEQ multiplex PCR; TCRdb holds only in-frame clones, not every one. The sample includes about 160,000 clones, about four fifths seen only once; the top ten take more than 8%. Material: PBMCs. These TCRs come from a male donor in good health and CMV-seropositive.

This sequence joins TRBV19 and TRBJ1-1, with D unclear. The CDR3 covers 13 residues. Trimming took 5 bases from V and 5 from J, leaving 12 bases between them. Germline CDR1 LNHDA, CDR2 SQIVND (reference sequence). The CDR3 is CASSAGRGTEAFF. The DNA for the CDR3 is TGTGCCAGTAGTGCCGGGCGGGGAACTGAAGCTTTCTTT.

The chain joins TRBV4-1 to TRBJ2-7, with D perhaps TRBD2 (5 bases). This CDR3 is built from 13 residues. CDR1 and CDR2 from the germline V gene are MGHRA and YSYEKL. V shed 7 bases and J shed 7 bases, with 17 bases lying between them. CDR3 residues: CASTEAVSGEQYF. Written as DNA, the CDR3 is TGCGCCAGCACGGAAGCAGTGTCGGGGGAGCAGTACTTC.

The CDR3 spells CSPLPPGTFSNQPQHF. The CDR3 coding sequence is TGCAGCCCGCTACCACCCGGGACATTTAGCAATCAGCCCCAGCATTTT. The rearrangement links TRBV29-1 to TRBJ1-5; possible D gene TRBD1, 6 bases. Germline CDR1 reads SQVTM; CDR2 reads ANQGSEA. The V end was cut by 8 bases, the J end by 0 bases, with 20 bases between. The length of the CDR3 is 16 residues. Based on the CDR3 plus reference TRBV29-1 and TRBJ1-5, the full variable domain is SAVISQKPSRDICQRGTSLTIQCQVDSQVTMMFWYRQQPGQSLTLIATANQGSEATYESGFVIDKFPISRPNLTFSTLTVSNMSPEDSSIYLCSPLPPGTFSNQPQHFGDGTRLSIL.

CDR3 DNA sequence: TGCAGCGTAAAAACTAGCGGGAGTTACAATGAGCAGTTCTTC. Amino acids: CSVKTSGSYNEQFF. V and J are TRBV29-1 and TRBJ2-1; the match to TRBD2 covers 11 bases. Germline assignment: CDR1 SQVTM and CDR2 ANQGSEA. Trimming took 6 bases from V and 4 from J; bases not matched to a gene: 5. CDR3 size: 14 residues.

This chain links TRBV5-6 with TRBJ1-1; D perhaps matches TRBD1 (5 bases). The germline V gene has CDR1 SGHDT and CDR2 YYEEEE. With 2 bases removed from V and 4 bases from J, the gap between germline ends came to 15 bases. This CDR3 is built from 15 residues. This CDR3 is CASSLGAGPLTEAFF. CDR3 DNA sequence: TGTGCCAGCAGCTTAGGGGCGGGACCCCTCACTGAAGCTTTCTTT. Looking up the rest from reference TRBV5-6 and TRBJ1-1 gives the full variable domain: DAGVTQSPTHLIKTRGQQVTLRCSPKSGHDTVSWYQQALGQGPQFIFQYYEEEERQRGNFPDRFSGHQFPNYSSELNVNALLLGDSALYLCASSLGAGPLTEAFFGQGTRLTVV.

The chain uses TRBV2 and TRBJ1-4; a weak D match, TRBD1 (5 bases). Germline CDR1 and CDR2: SNHLY and FYNNEI. V lost 6 bases, J lost 7 bases, and 12 bases lay in between. The CDR3 length is 13 residues. The CDR3 reads CASRVDSSEKLFF. The CDR3, as DNA: TGTGCCAGCAGAGTAGACAGTTCTGAAAAACTGTTTTTT.

The chain carries TRBV12-5 and TRBJ2-3; D is unresolved. The CDR3 sequence is 12 residues long. V lost 5 bases to trimming and J lost 1 base, with 4 bases between them. Germline CDR1 is LGHNT and CDR2 is FRNRAP. Written as DNA, the CDR3 is TGTGCTAGTGGTCTCCGCACAGATACGCAGTATTTT. It encodes CASGLRTDTQYF.

This chain links TRBV11-2 with TRBJ2-1; TRBD2 matches at 7 bases. CDR1 is SGHAT, CDR2 FQNNGV, per germline. The V gene end was trimmed by 1 base and the J gene end by 3 bases; junction bases not matched to a gene: 6. This CDR3 contains 16 residues. CDR3 region: CASSLVAAGIYNEQFF. CDR3 bases: TGTGCCAGCAGCTTAGTGGCAGCGGGGATCTACAATGAGCAGTTCTTC. The whole variable domain, filled in from reference TRBV11-2 and TRBJ2-1, reads EAGVAQSPRYKIIEKRQSVAFWCNPISGHATLYWYQQILGQGPKLLIQFQNNGVVDDSQLPKDRFSAERLKGVDSTLKIQPAKLEDSAVYLCASSLVAAGIYNEQFFGPGTRLTVL.

The rearrangement links TRBV10-1 to TRBJ1-2, with 7 bases matching TRBD1. Germline loops: CDR1 WNHNN, CDR2 SYGVQD (reference sequence). The CDR3 consists of 14 residues. V was pared by 4 bases and J by 4 bases, with 6 bases of the junction left unmatched. The CDR3 region is CASSGPGQIYGYTF. CDR3 in DNA: TGCGCCAGCAGTGGGCCGGGACAGATCTATGGCTACACCTTC.

The chain carries TRBV7-8 and TRBJ2-1; D is undetermined. The CDR3 is 15 amino acids. CDR1 is SGHVS, CDR2 FQNEAQ, per germline. The V and J ends lost 5 bases and 4 bases respectively, with 15 bases between them. The CDR3 DNA reads TGTGCCAGCAGCCTCCTATCACCATCGTACAATGAGCAGTTCTTC. This encodes CASSLLSPSYNEQFF.

V and J are TRBV7-2 and TRBJ2-7; 8 bases line up with TRBD2. Trimming cost V 5 bases and J 6 bases; bases outside gene matches: 9. Germline V gene sequence: CDR1 SGHTA, CDR2 FQGNSA. This CDR3 region has 14 residues. CDR3 residues: CASSRVRAGGEQYF. CDR3 bases: TGTGCCAGCAGCAGAGTAAGGGCGGGGGGCGAGCAGTACTTC. The variable domain in full, with the rest retrieved from reference TRBV7-2 and TRBJ2-7, is GAGVSQSPSNKVTEKGKDVELRCDPISGHTALYWYRQSLGQGLEFLIYFQGNSAPDKSGLPSDRFSAERTGGSVSTLTIQRTQQEDSAVYLCASSRVRAGGEQYFGPGTRLTVT.

This clone turned up a few times. The chain uses TRBV28 and TRBJ2-7; tentative D call: TRBD2 (5 bases). V dropped 4 bases and J dropped 7 bases, with 20 bases sitting between them. Germline loops: CDR1 MDHEN, CDR2 SYDVKM. The CDR3 consists of 15 residues. The CDR3 nucleotides read TGTGCCAGCAGTTCGAGGGTTGCTCCACTTCAGGAGCAGTACTTC. Translation: CASSSRVAPLQEQYF.

The V call is TRBV6-5, the J call TRBJ2-1; no reliable D call. Germline values: CDR1 MNHEY, CDR2 SVGAGI. CDR3 length: 15 residues. Between the trimmed V and J ends, which lost 5 bases and 0 bases, there was a span of 11 bases. CDR3 amino acids: CASSSQRSSYNEQFF. The CDR3 DNA is TGTGCCAGCAGTAGTCAGAGGAGCTCCTACAATGAGCAGTTCTTC.

V gene TRBV18 combines with J gene TRBJ1-5; 7 bases align to TRBD1. Unmatched junction bases numbered 2, after V lost 2 bases and J lost 4 bases. Germline V lookup: CDR1 KGHSH, CDR2 LQKENI. This CDR3 is built from 14 residues. The CDR3 DNA follows: TGTGCCAGCTCACCAGGGACAGTTAATCAGCCCCAGCATTTT. It codes for CASSPGTVNQPQHF.